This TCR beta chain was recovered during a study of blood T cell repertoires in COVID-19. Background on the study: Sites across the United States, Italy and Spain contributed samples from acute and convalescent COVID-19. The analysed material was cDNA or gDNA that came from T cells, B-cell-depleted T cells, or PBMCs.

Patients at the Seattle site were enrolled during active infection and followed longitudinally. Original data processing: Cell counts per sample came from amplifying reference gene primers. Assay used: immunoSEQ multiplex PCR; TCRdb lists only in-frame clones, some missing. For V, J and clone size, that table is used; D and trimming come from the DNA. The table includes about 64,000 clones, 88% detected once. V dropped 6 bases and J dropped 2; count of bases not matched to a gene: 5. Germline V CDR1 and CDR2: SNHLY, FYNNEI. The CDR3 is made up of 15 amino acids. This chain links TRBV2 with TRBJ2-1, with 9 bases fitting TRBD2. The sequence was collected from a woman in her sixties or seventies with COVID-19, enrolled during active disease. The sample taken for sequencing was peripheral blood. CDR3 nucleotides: TGTGCCAGCAGGGTTAGCGGGGGCGCCTACAATGAGCAGTTCTTC. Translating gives CASRVSGGAYNEQFF.